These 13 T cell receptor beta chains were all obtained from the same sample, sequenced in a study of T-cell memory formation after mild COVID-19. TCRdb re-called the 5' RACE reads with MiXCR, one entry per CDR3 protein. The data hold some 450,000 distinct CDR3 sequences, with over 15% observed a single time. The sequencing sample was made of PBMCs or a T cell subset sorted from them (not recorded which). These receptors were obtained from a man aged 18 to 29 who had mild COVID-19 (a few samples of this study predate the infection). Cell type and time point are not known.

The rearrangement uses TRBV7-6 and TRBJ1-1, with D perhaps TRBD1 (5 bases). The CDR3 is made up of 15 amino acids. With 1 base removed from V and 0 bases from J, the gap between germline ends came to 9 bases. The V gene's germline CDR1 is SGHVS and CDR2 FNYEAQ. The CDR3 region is CASSLVGPLNTEAFF. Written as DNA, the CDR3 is TGTGCCAGCAGCTTAGTGGGACCTTTGAACACTGAAGCTTTCTTT.

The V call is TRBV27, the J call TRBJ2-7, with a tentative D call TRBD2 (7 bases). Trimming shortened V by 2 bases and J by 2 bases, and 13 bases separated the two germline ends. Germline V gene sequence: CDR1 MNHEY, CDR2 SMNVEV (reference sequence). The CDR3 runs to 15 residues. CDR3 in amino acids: CASSLRGGPPYEQYV. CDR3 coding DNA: TGTGCCAGCAGTTTACGCGGGGGCCCCCCCTACGAGCAGTACGTC.

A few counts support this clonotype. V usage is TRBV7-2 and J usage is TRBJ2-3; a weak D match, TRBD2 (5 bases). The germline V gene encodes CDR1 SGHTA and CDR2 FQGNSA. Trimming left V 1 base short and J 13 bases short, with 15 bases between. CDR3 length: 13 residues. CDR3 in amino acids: CASSLERPLGKYF. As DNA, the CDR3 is TGTGCCAGCAGCTTAGAAAGGCCCCTCGGGAAGTATTTT.

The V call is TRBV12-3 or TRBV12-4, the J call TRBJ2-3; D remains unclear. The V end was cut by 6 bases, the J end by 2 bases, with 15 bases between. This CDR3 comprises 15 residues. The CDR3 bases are TGTGCCAGCAGCGCCTTGTTTGGATTCACAGATACGCAGTATTTT. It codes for CASSALFGFTDTQYF.

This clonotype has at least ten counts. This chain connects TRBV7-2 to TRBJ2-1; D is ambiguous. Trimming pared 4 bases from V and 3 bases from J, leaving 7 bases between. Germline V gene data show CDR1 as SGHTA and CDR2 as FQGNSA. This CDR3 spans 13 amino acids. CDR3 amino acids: CASSSKGYNEQFF. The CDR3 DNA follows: TGTGCCAGCAGCTCTAAAGGCTACAATGAGCAGTTCTTC.

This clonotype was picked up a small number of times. CDR3 sequence reads: CSARRQGRNTEAFF. For the CDR3, the DNA is TGCAGTGCTAGAAGACAGGGCCGGAACACTGAAGCTTTCTTT. J is TRBJ1-1 and V is TRBV20-1; 7 bases match TRBD1. The CDR3 has 14 amino acids. V trimming: 2 bases; J trimming: 1 base; junction bases outside the gene matches: 4. Germline CDR1 reads DFQATT; CDR2 reads SNEGSKA (reference sequence).

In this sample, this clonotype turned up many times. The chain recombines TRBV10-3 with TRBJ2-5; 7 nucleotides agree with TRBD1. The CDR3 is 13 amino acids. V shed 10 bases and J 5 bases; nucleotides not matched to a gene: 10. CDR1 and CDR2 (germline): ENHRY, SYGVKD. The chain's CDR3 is CATAEGARETQYF. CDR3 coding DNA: TGTGCCACAGCAGAGGGGGCCCGGGAGACCCAGTACTTC.

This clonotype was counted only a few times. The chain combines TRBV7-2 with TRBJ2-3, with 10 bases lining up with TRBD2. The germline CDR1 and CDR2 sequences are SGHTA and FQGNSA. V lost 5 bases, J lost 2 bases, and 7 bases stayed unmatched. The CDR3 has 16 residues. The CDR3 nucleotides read TGTGCCAGCAGCCCAAAAGCGGGGGGGTACACAGATACGCAGTATTTT. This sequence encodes CASSPKAGGYTDTQYF.

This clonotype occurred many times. The CDR3 loop reads CASSQSFGQGNQPQHF. As DNA, the CDR3 is TGCGCCAGCAGTCAATCGTTTGGGCAGGGGAATCAGCCCCAGCATTTT. J is TRBJ1-5 and V is TRBV23-1; a possible D gene is TRBD1 (6 bases). TRBV23-1 is marked as an open reading frame, function uncertain. V shed 0 bases and J shed 4 bases, with 13 bases lying between them. The CDR3 consists of 16 residues.

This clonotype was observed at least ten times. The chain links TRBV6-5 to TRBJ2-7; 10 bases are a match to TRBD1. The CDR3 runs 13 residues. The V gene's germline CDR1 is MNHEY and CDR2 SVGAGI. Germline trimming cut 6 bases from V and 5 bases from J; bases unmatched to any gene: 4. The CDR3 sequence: CASRRQGANEQYF. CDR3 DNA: TGTGCCAGCAGACGACAGGGGGCTAACGAGCAGTACTTC.

The CDR3 DNA is TGCAGTGCTAGTAGGTCGTACCAAGAGACCCAGTACTTC. It encodes CSASRSYQETQYF. The V gene is TRBV20-1, the J gene TRBJ2-5; no firm D call. This CDR3 is 13 amino acids long. In germline, CDR1 is DFQATT, CDR2 SNEGSKA (reference sequence). V was shortened by 3 bases and J by 0 bases, with 8 bases between the two germline ends.

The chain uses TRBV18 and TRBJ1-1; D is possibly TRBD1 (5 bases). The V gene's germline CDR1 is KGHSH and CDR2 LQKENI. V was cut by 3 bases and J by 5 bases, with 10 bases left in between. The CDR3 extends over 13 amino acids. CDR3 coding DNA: TGTGCCAGCTCACCGGTGACAGCTACTGAAGCTTTCTTT. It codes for CASSPVTATEAFF. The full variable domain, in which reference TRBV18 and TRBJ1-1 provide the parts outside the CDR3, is NAGVMQNPRHLVRRRGQEARLRCSPMKGHSHVYWYRQLPEEGLKFMVYLQKENIIDESGMPKERFSAEFPKEGPSILRIQQVVRGDSAAYFCASSPVTATEAFFGQGTRLTVV.

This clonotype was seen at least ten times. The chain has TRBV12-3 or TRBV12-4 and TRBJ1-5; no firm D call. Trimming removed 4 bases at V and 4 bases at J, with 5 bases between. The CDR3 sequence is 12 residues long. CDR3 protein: CASSSMNQPQHF. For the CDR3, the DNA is TGTGCCAGCAGTTCAATGAATCAGCCCCAGCATTTT.